This entry lists 22 T cell receptor beta chains sequenced from one sample in a study of regulatory T cells in long-lasting Graves disease. Arm-PCR of CDR3 regions and iRepertoire HTBI primers were used to build TCR beta libraries. TCRdb processed the multiplex PCR reads anew with MiXCR; each CDR3 protein has one entry. The sample records 400,000 to 500,000 distinct CDR3 sequences, approximately 15% being singletons. Time point noted: newly diagnosed GD, antithyroid drugs for less than 3 months. RNA from PBMCs was the source of the TCR library. In addition, the sample was reused for a study of T cells in Graves' hyperthyroidism and ophthalmopathy.

Sequences were derived from peripheral blood mononuclear cells (PBMCs), sampled at new diagnosis, from a patient treated with antithyroid drugs. Every receptor here comes from a middle-aged woman with Graves disease.

There are many counts of this clonotype. The rearrangement uses TRBV27 and TRBJ2-1, with TRBD2 matching 9 bases. CDR3 length: 14 residues. The V gene's germline CDR1 is MNHEY and CDR2 SMNVEV (reference sequence). V shed 10 bases and J 2 bases; nucleotides not matched to a gene: 6. The CDR3 spells CATVTSGAYNEQFF. CDR3 coding DNA: TGTGCCACTGTGACTAGCGGAGCCTACAATGAGCAGTTCTTC.

This clonotype came up many times. The chain joins TRBV7-2 to TRBJ2-2, with a possible D match to TRBD1 (6 bases). Between the trimmed V and J ends, which lost 5 bases and 6 bases, there was a span of 16 bases. Germline V gene sequence: CDR1 SGHTA, CDR2 FQGNSA. There are 15 residues in the CDR3. The CDR3 nucleotides read TGTGCCAGCAGCAAAAACAGGGATCTAGCCGGGGAGCTGTTTTTT. Translating it yields CASSKNRDLAGELFF. The whole variable domain, filled in from reference TRBV7-2 and TRBJ2-2, reads GAGVSQSPSNKVTEKGKDVELRCDPISGHTALYWYRQSLGQGLEFLIYFQGNSAPDKSGLPSDRFSAERTGGSVSTLTIQRTQQEDSAVYLCASSKNRDLAGELFFGEGSRLTVL.

This clonotype was observed a few times. J is TRBJ2-1 and V is TRBV20-1; the D gene is possibly TRBD2 (6 bases). The CDR3 contains 16 residues. V was clipped by 5 bases and J by 4 bases, with 21 bases between them. Germline CDR1 DFQATT, CDR2 SNEGSKA (reference sequence). In nucleotides, the CDR3 is TGCAGTGCTCCGGCGGGCGGGGCAGGGAAATACAATGAGCAGTTCTTC. It encodes CSAPAGGAGKYNEQFF.

Ten or more counts support this clonotype. This chain joins TRBV15 and TRBJ1-4, with 9 nucleotides matching TRBD1. CDR3 size: 15 residues. The V and J ends lost 5 bases and 10 bases, in that order; junction bases with no gene match: 11. Germline V gene lookup returns CDR1 LNHNV and CDR2 YYDKDF (reference sequence). The CDR3 DNA is TGTGCCACCAGCCCCCCCCAGACAGGGGGGGTAAAACTGTTTTTT. Translated, it gives CATSPPQTGGVKLFF.

There are many counts of this clonotype. The chain carries TRBV12-3 or TRBV12-4 and TRBJ2-7; no firm D call. The length of the CDR3 is 15 residues. V was clipped by 4 bases and J by 1 base, with 14 bases between them. The CDR3 DNA is TGTGCCAGCAGTTCACGACTTCTCGAATCCTACGAGCAGTACTTC. This gives the protein CASSSRLLESYEQYF.

CDR3 sequence reads: CASSFGLAGEQYF. CDR3 sequence (DNA): TGTGCCAGCAGCTTTGGACTAGCCGGCGAGCAGTACTTC. The gene calls are TRBV7-2 and TRBJ2-7; the match to TRBD2 covers 8 bases. This CDR3 has 13 residues. J gave up 6 bases and V 3 bases, and 4 bases lay outside the gene matches. The germline CDR1 and CDR2 sequences are SGHTA and FQGNSA.

This clonotype was detected a few times. This sequence joins TRBV5-8 and TRBJ2-1; 11 positions match TRBD1. CDR1 is SGHTS, CDR2 YDEGEE, per germline. This CDR3 region has 15 residues. V lost 3 bases, J lost 4 bases, and 3 bases stayed unmatched. CDR3 nucleotides: TGTGCCAGCAGCTCGGACAGGGGGCGTTACAATGAGCAGTTCTTC. Protein product: CASSSDRGRYNEQFF.

This clonotype was detected many times. The chain carries TRBV7-3 and TRBJ2-1; the D gene could be TRBD1 or TRBD2 (5 bases each). There are 15 residues in the CDR3. The germline CDR1 and CDR2 sequences are SGHTA and FQGTGA. V lost 2 bases and J lost 10, with 18 bases in between. In DNA form, the CDR3 reads TGTGCCAGCAGCTTAGGGGGTACCGGGGAACCCGAGCAGTTCTTC. As protein: CASSLGGTGEPEQFF.

This clonotype occurred many times. The V and J genes are TRBV7-3 and TRBJ2-2; 10 nucleotides match TRBD1. Germline values: CDR1 SGHTA, CDR2 FQGTGA. J was trimmed by 7 bases and V by 2 bases; bases with no gene match: 10. The CDR3 is made up of 17 amino acids. CDR3 loop: CASSLPTTGGSDGELFF. CDR3 DNA sequence: TGTGCCAGCAGCTTACCCACGACAGGGGGCTCTGACGGGGAGCTGTTTTTT. The full variable domain, rest sourced from reference TRBV7-3 and TRBJ2-2, is GAGVSQTPSNKVTEKGKYVELRCDPISGHTALYWYRQSLGQGPEFLIYFQGTGAADDSGLPNDRFFAVRPEGSVSTLKIQRTERGDSAVYLCASSLPTTGGSDGELFFGEGSRLTVL.

This clonotype was detected many times. The chain links TRBV12-3 or TRBV12-4 to TRBJ1-5; possibly TRBD1 for D (6 bases). Trimming left V 4 bases short and J 0 bases short, with 13 bases between. The CDR3 consists of 16 residues. The CDR3 DNA is TGTGCCAGCAGTTCCGGACAGCTCTATAGCAATCAGCCCCAGCATTTT. Translating gives CASSSGQLYSNQPQHF.

As for this clonotype: A read error may explain this, as a much larger clone is one base away. The chain carries TRBV7-3 and TRBJ1-1; 8 positions agree with TRBD1. CDR1 is SGHTA, CDR2 FQGTGA, per germline. The CDR3 covers 14 residues. CDR3 in DNA: TGTGTCAGCAGCCCAACTGGACAGGGAGCTGAAGCTTTCTTT. It translates to CVSSPTGQGAEAFF.

This clonotype was counted many times. The rearrangement links TRBV2 to TRBJ2-1; 13 nucleotides match TRBD2. Germline CDR1 SNHLY, CDR2 FYNNEI. V trimming: 7 bases; J trimming: 6 bases; junction bases outside the gene matches: 3. The CDR3 extends over 14 amino acids. CDR3 DNA: TGTGCCAGCATTGGACTAGCGGGAGCCAATGAGCAGTTCTTC. It is translated as CASIGLAGANEQFF.

This clonotype came up a few times. The chain couples TRBV20-1 to TRBJ2-3; possibly TRBD1 for D (5 bases). The germline gives CDR1 DFQATT, CDR2 SNEGSKA (reference sequence). The CDR3 totals 14 residues. Trimming cost V 3 bases and J 8 bases, with 18 bases left between them. This chain's CDR3 is CSASVQGNNPTQYF. CDR3 nucleotides: TGCAGTGCTAGCGTCCAGGGTAACAACCCTACGCAGTATTTT.

This clonotype was detected only a few times. The V call is TRBV29-1, the J call TRBJ2-3; D not certain. Trimming pared 4 bases from V and 1 base from J, leaving 12 bases between. This CDR3 region has 14 residues. Germline assignment: CDR1 SQVTM and CDR2 ANQGSEA. The CDR3, as DNA: TGCAGCGTTGCCCCCCCGCTAGGCACAGATACGCAGTATTTT. Translation gives CSVAPPLGTDTQYF.

Comment on this clonotype: The junction departs from the called germline gene at one end, perhaps through a read error. The chain links TRBV7-7 to TRBJ2-5; maybe TRBD1 (5 bases). The CDR3 sequence is 14 residues long. Looked up from germline, CDR1 is SSHAT and CDR2 is FNYEAQ (reference sequence). The CDR3 loop reads CASSVVPGQETQHF. The DNA for the CDR3 is TGTGCTAGCAGCGTAGTACCAGGGCAAGAGACCCAGCACTTC.

Of note for this clonotype: Sequence at one end of the junction differs from germline and may be a read error. The chain links TRBV11-1 to TRBJ2-1; 9 nucleotides agree with TRBD2. CDR1 is SGHAT and CDR2 is FQDESV in the germline V gene (reference sequence). The CDR3 is made up of 17 amino acids. The chain's CDR3 is CACSLRVSGSLRDEQFF. In DNA form, the CDR3 reads TGTGCCTGCAGCTTAAGGGTTAGCGGGAGTCTTAGGGATGAGCAGTTCTTC. Based on the CDR3 plus reference TRBV11-1 and TRBJ2-1, the full variable domain is EAEVAQSPRYKITEKSQAVAFWCDPISGHATLYWYRQILGQGPELLVQFQDESVVDDSQLPKDRFSAERLKGVDSTLKIQPAELGDSAMYLCACSLRVSGSLRDEQFFGPGTRLTVL.

The rearrangement links TRBV11-2 to TRBJ1-4; possibly TRBD1 for D (6 bases). Per the germline V gene, CDR1 is SGHAT and CDR2 is FQNNGV. The CDR3 length is 14 residues. V was trimmed by 4 bases and J by 4 bases, leaving 10 bases between them. CDR3 sequence reads: CASSWGPSNEKLFF. For the CDR3, the DNA is TGTGCCAGCAGCTGGGGGCCAAGTAATGAAAAACTGTTTTTT.

This rearrangement joins TRBV11-3 to TRBJ2-1, with 13 bases aligning to TRBD2. The ends lost 4 bases at V and 8 bases at J; junction bases unmatched: 8. CDR3 length: 16 amino acids. From germline, CDR1 is SGHNT and CDR2 YENEEA. The CDR3, as DNA: TGTGCCAGCAGCTCTGGGACTAGCGGGAATCGGGATGAGCAGTTCTTC. This encodes CASSSGTSGNRDEQFF.

V and J are TRBV4-3 and TRBJ1-1, with D perhaps TRBD1 (6 bases). V dropped 0 bases and J dropped 3 bases, with 17 bases sitting between them. Germline CDR1 LGHNA, CDR2 YSLEER. The CDR3 loop spans 17 amino acids. CDR3: CASSQDTMGAGYTEAFF. The CDR3 DNA reads as TGCGCCAGCAGCCAAGATACGATGGGGGCGGGATACACTGAAGCTTTCTTT.

This clonotype was observed at least ten times. J is TRBJ1-2 and V is TRBV28; D remains ambiguous. CDR3 length equals 13 residues. Trimming took 5 bases from V and 6 from J, leaving 13 bases between them. Looked up from germline, CDR1 is MDHEN and CDR2 is SYDVKM. CDR3 in amino acids: CASSNAPGDGYTF. Written as DNA, the CDR3 is TGTGCCAGCAGTAACGCCCCGGGTGATGGCTACACCTTC.

This clonotype was seen at least ten times. The genes are TRBV2 and TRBJ2-7, with TRBD1 matching over 10 bases. This CDR3 region has 14 residues. Germline V CDR1 and CDR2: SNHLY, FYNNEI. V was pared by 6 bases and J by 3 bases, with 5 bases of the junction left unmatched. DNA for the CDR3: TGTGCCAGCAGGGGACAGGGGATATACTACGAGCAGTACTTC. Translating gives CASRGQGIYYEQYF.

This clonotype was counted between two and nine times. The chain couples TRBV3-1 to TRBJ1-5; no firm D call. The V gene's germline CDR1 is LGHDT and CDR2 YNNKEL (reference sequence). CDR3 length: 13 residues. Trimming removed 0 bases at V and 6 bases at J, with 6 bases between. Here the CDR3 DNA reads TGTGCCAGCAGCCAAGAAAGTCGTCAGCCCCAGCATTTT. Amino acid sequence: CASSQESRQPQHF.